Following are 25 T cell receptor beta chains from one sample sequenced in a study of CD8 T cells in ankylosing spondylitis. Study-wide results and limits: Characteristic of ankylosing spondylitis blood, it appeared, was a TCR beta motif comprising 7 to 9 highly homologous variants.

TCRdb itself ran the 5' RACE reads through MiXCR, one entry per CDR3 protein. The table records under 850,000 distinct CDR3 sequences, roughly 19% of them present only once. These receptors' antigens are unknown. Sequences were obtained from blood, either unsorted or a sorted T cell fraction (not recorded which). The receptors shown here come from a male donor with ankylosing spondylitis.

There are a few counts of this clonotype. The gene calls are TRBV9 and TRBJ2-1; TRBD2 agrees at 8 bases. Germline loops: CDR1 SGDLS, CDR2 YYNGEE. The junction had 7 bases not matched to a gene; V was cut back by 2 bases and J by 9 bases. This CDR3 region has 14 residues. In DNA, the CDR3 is TGTGCCAGCAGCGTGGGACTAGGGGGAAGTGAGCAGTTCTTC. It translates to CASSVGLGGSEQFF.

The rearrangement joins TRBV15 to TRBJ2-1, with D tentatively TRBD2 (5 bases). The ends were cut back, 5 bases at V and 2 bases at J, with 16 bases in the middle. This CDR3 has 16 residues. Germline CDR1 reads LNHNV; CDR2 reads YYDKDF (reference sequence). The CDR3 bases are TGTGCCACCAGCGAACCAGACTACCTTACCTACAATGAGCAGTTCTTC. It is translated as CATSEPDYLTYNEQFF.

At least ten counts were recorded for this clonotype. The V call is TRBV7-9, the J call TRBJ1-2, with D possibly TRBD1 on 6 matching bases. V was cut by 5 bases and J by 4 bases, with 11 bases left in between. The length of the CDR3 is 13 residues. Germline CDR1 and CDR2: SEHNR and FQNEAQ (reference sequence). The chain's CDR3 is CASSLGQFYGYTF. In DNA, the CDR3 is TGTGCCAGCAGCCTTGGACAGTTCTATGGCTACACCTTC.

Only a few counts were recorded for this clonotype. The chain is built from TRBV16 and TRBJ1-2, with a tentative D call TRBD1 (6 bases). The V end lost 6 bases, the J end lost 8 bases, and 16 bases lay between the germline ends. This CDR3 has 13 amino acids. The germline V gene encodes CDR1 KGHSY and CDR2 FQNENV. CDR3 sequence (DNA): TGTGCCAGCAGAAGGGACGGCAGGGGCGGCTACACCTTC. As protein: CASRRDGRGGYTF.

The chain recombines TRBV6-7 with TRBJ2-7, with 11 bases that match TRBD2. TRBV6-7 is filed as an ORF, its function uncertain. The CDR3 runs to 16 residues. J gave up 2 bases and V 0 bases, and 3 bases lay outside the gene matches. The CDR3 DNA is TGTGCCAGCAGTTACTCTACTAGCGGGGGAGCCTACGAGCAGTACTTC. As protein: CASSYSTSGGAYEQYF.

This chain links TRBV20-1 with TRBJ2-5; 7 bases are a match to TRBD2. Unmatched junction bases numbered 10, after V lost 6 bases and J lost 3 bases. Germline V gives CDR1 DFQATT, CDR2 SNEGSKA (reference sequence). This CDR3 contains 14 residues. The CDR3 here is CSAPQGGLKETQYF. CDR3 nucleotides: TGCAGTGCCCCCCAGGGAGGGCTGAAAGAGACCCAGTACTTC.

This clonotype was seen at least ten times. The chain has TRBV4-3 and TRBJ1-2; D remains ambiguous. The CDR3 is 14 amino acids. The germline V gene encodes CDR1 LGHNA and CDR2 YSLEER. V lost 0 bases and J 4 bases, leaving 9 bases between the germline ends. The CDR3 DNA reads TGCGCCAGCAGCCAAGATCGGGCGGGCTATGGCTACACCTTC. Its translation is CASSQDRAGYGYTF.

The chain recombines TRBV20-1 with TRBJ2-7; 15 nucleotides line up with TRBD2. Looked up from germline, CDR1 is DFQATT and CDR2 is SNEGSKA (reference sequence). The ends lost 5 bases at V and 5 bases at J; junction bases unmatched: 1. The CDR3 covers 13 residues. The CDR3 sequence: CSAGLAGGNEQYV. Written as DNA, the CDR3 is TGCAGTGCTGGACTAGCGGGGGGGAACGAGCAGTACGTC.

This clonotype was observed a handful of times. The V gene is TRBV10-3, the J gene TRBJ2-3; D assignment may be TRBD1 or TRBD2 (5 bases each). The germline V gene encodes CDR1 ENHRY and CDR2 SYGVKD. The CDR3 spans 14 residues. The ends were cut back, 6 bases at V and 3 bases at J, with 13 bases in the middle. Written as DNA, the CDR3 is TGTGCCATCAGGGGGGAGAGACTAACAGATACGCAGTATTTT. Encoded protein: CAIRGERLTDTQYF.

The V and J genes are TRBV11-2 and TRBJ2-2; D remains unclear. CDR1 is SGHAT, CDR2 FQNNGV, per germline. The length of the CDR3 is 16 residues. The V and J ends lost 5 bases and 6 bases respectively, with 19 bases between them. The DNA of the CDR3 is TGTGCCAGCAGCCAAGACCATCCCGGATGGGCCGGGGAGCTGTTTTTT. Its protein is CASSQDHPGWAGELFF.

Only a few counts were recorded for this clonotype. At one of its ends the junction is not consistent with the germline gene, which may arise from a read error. CDR3 DNA sequence: TGTGCCAGCAGTTTCAGGGGCCTCAACGTATTT. Translation: CASSFRGLNVF. The chain couples TRBV12-3 or TRBV12-4 to TRBJ2-3; D possibly corresponds to TRBD1 (6 bases). The CDR3 loop spans 11 amino acids.

The CDR3 coding sequence is TGTGCCAGCCGTAGGGACTTCGGGGAGCTGTTTTTT. It yields the protein CASRRDFGELFF. The V call is TRBV9, the J call TRBJ2-2; a possible D gene is TRBD2 (6 bases). The CDR3 is made up of 12 amino acids. V was trimmed by 7 bases and J by 7 bases, leaving 11 bases between them. Germline CDR1 SGDLS, CDR2 YYNGEE.

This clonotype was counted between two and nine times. The CDR3 DNA reads as TGTGCCAGCAGCCCAGCGGGGGTGGGAGAGACCCAGTACTTC. Translated: CASSPAGVGETQYF. The chain has TRBV5-6 and TRBJ2-5; 8 bases line up with TRBD2. With 4 bases clipped from V and 4 bases from J, the junction kept 6 bases outside the gene matches. CDR1 and CDR2 (germline): SGHDT, YYEEEE. There are 14 residues in the CDR3.

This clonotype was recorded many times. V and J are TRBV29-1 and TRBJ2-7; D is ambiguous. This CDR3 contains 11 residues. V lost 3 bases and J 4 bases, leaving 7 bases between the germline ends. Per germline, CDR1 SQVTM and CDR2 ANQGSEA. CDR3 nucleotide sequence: TGCAGCGTTGATACTGGTTACGAGCAGTACTTC. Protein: CSVDTGYEQYF.

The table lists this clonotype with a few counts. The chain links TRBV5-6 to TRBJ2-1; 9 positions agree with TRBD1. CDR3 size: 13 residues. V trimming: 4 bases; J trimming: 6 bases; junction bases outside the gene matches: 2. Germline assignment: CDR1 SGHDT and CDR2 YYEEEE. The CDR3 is CASSATGGNEQFF. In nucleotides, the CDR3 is TGTGCCAGCAGCGCGACAGGGGGCAATGAGCAGTTCTTC.

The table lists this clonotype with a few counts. CDR3 loop: CASRPRDKMHNEQFF. The DNA of the CDR3 is TGTGCCAGCAGACCCCGGGACAAAATGCACAATGAGCAGTTCTTC. This chain joins TRBV7-9 and TRBJ2-1, with D maybe TRBD1 (6 bases). The CDR3 consists of 15 residues. The germline CDR1 and CDR2 sequences are SEHNR and FQNEAQ (reference sequence). V gave up 6 bases and J gave up 5 bases, with 17 bases separating them.

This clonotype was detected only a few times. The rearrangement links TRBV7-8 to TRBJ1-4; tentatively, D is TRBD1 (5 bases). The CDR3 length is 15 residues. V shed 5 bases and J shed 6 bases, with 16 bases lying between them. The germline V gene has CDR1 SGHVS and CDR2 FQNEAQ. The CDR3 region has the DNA TGTGCCAGCAGCCGTAATGGGGGAGGGGATGAAAAACTGTTTTTT. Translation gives CASSRNGGGDEKLFF.

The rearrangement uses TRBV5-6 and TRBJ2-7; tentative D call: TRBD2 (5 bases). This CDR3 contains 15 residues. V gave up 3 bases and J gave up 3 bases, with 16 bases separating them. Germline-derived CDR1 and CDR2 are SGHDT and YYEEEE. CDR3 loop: CASSSGVIPRYEQYF. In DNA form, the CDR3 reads TGTGCCAGCAGCTCCGGGGTGATTCCGCGCTACGAGCAGTACTTC. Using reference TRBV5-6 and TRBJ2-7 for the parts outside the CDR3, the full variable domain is DAGVTQSPTHLIKTRGQQVTLRCSPKSGHDTVSWYQQALGQGPQFIFQYYEEEERQRGNFPDRFSGHQFPNYSSELNVNALLLGDSALYLCASSSGVIPRYEQYFGPGTRLTVT.

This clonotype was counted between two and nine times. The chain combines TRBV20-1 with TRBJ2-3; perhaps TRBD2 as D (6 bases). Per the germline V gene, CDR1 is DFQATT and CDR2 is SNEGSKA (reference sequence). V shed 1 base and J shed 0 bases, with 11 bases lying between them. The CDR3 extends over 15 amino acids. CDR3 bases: TGCAGTGCTAGAGCCACCGGGACTAGCACAGATACGCAGTATTTT. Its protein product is CSARATGTSTDTQYF.

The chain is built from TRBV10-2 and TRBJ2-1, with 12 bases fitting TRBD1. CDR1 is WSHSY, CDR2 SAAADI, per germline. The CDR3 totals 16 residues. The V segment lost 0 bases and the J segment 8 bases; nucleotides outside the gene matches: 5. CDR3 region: CASSESRGTGGHEQFF. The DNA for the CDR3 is TGCGCCAGCAGTGAGTCGAGGGGGACAGGGGGCCATGAGCAGTTCTTC.

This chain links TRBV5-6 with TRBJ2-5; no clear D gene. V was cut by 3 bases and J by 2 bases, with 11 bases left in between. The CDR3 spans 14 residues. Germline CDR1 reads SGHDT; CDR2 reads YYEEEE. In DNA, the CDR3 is TGTGCCAGCAGCTCAGTAGGCCAGCAAGAGACCCAGTACTTC. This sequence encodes CASSSVGQQETQYF.

CDR3 in amino acids: CASSLNTQGQTEAFF. The CDR3 nucleotides are TGCGCCAGCAGCCTGAATACACAGGGTCAGACTGAAGCTTTCTTT. The chain joins TRBV5-1 to TRBJ1-1, with D tentatively TRBD1 (6 bases). The germline V gene has CDR1 SGHRS and CDR2 YFSETQ. The CDR3 has 15 residues. V was cut by 4 bases and J by 5 bases, with 18 bases left in between.

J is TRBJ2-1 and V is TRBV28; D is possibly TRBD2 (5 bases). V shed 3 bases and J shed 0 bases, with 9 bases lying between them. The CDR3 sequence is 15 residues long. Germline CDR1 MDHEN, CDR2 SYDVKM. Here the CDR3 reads CASSFGGPSYNEQFF. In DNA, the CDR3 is TGTGCCAGCAGTTTCGGCGGGCCCTCCTACAATGAGCAGTTCTTC.

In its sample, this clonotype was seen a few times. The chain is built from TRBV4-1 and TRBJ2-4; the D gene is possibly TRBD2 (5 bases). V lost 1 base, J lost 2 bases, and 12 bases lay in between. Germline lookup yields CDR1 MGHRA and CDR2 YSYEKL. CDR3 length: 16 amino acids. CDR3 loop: CASSQVTGVSKNIQYF. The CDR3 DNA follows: TGCGCCAGCAGCCAAGTAACCGGGGTCTCCAAAAACATTCAGTACTTC.

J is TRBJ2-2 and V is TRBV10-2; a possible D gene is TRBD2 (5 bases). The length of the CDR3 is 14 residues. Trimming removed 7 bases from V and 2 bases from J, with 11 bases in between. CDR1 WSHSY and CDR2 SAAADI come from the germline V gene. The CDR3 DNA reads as TGCGCCAGCATCGGACTCGCCAACACCGGGGAGCTGTTTTTT. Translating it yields CASIGLANTGELFF.